This T cell receptor (beta chain) originates from a study of circulating CD8 cells and anti-PD-1 response in melanoma. Study context: Responders had complete or partial responses; non-responders had stable or progressive disease.

Each library started from about 15 ng of total RNA using the QIAseq Immune Repertoire TCR panel. TCRdb re-derived calls from the reads in MiXCR, one entry per CDR3 protein. The table shows several hundred distinct CDR3 sequences, with roughly 14% occurring only once. V dropped 2 bases and J dropped 5 bases, with 3 bases sitting between them. CDR3 length: 12 amino acids. Germline CDR1 SGHTA, CDR2 FQGTGA. In its sample, this clonotype ranks as large. Its antigen is not known. Four subsets defined by PD-1 and/or TIGIT were sorted from live CD3+CD8+TCRalphabeta+ cells. Study findings and constraints: Generally, no replicate experiments were performed. At M1, fewer than 8% of TRB clonotypes appeared in multiple subsets.

The sequence derives from a human donor with melanoma. The sequenced sample was CD8+ T cells from PBMCs, obtained at baseline or after one month of anti-PD-1 therapy (not recorded which). The chain uses TRBV7-3 and TRBJ2-2; the D is unclear. The CDR3 loop is CASSLGTGELFF. The DNA for the CDR3 is TGTGCCAGCAGCTTAGGGACCGGGGAGCTGTTTTTT.